Listed here is a single T cell receptor (beta chain). Original processing notes: Scientists estimated how many nucleated cells there were by amplifying reference gene primers. Data came from immunoSEQ multiplex PCR; TCRdb stores just in-frame clones and leaves some out. V and J calls and clone size are given by that table; D and trimming were obtained from the DNA. The sample comprises 200,000 to 250,000 clones, roughly nine tenths of which are singletons, and roughly 3% rests with the top ten. This record belongs to a study of blood T cell repertoires in COVID-19. About the study: From the United States, Italy and Spain came samples of acute and convalescent COVID-19. T cells, B-cell-depleted T cells, or PBMCs provided the cDNA or gDNA that served as material.

Germline assignment: CDR1 LGHDT and CDR2 YNNKEL (reference sequence). V gave up 2 bases and J gave up 0 bases; unmatched junction bases: 4. The CDR3 is 16 residues long. This chain connects TRBV3-1 (or the pseudogene TRBV3-2) to TRBJ2-3, with 8 bases lining up with TRBD2. The TCR sequence derives from a man between 18 and 29 years old with active or convalescent COVID-19. Sequences were obtained from peripheral blood. The CDR3 bases are TGTGCCAGCAGCCAAAGCGGGAGAGATAGCACAGATACGCAGTATTTT. Its translation: CASSQSGRDSTDTQYF.